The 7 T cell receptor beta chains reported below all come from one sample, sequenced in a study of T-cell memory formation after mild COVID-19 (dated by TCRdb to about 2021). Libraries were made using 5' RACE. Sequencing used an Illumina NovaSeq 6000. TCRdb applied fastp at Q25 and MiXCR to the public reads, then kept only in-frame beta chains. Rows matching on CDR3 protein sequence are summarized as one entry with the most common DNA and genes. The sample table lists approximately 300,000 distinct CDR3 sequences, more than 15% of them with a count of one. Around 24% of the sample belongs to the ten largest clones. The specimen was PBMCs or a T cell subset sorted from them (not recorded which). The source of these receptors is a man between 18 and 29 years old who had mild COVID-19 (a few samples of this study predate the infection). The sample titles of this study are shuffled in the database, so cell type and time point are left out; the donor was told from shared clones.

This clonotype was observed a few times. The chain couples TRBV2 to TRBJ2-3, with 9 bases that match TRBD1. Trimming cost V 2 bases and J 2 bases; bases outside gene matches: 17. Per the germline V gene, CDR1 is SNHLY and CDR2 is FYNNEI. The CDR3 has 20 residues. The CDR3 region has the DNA TGTGCCAGCAGTGAAACTCCAAGGACAGGGGATTCCTTGAACACAGATACGCAGTATTTT. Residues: CASSETPRTGDSLNTDTQYF.

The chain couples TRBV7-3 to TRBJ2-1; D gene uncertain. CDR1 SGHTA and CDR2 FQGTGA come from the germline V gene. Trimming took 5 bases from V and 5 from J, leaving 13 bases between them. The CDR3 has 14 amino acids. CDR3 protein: CASSQGGNHNEQFF. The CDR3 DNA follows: TGTGCCAGCAGCCAAGGCGGTAACCACAATGAGCAGTTCTTC.

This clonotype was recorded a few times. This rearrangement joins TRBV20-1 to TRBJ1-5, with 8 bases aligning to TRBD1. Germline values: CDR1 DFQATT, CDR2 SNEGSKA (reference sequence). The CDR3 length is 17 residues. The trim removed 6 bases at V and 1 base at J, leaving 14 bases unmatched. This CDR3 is CSASRGLDRLSNQPQHF. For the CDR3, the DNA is TGCAGTGCGTCCAGGGGGCTTGATCGGCTAAGCAATCAGCCCCAGCATTTT.

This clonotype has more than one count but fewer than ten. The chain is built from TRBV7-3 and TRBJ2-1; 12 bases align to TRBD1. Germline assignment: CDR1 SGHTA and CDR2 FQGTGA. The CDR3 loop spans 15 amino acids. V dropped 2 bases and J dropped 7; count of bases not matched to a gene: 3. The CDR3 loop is CASSLGTGGGNEQFF. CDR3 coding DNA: TGTGCCAGCAGCTTAGGGACAGGGGGCGGAAATGAGCAGTTCTTC.

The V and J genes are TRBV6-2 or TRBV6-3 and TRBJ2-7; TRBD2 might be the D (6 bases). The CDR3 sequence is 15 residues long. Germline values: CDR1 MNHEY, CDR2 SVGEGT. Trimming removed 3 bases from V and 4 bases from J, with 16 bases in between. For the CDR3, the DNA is TGTGCCAGCAGTTATGAGGACGGAGGGATATACGAGCAGTACTTC. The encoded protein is CASSYEDGGIYEQYF.

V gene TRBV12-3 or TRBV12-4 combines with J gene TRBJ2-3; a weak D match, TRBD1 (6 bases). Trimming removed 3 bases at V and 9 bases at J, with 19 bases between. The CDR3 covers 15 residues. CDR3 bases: TGTGCCAGCAGTTTTTGGGGACAAACCCTTGGCACGCAGTATTTT. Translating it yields CASSFWGQTLGTQYF.

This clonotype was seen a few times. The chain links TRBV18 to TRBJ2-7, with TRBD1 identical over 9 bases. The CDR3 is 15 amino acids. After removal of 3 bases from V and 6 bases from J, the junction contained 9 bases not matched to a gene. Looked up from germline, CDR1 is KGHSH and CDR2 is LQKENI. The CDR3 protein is CASSPGTGLGFEQYF. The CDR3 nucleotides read TGTGCCAGCTCACCGGGGACAGGGTTGGGCTTCGAGCAGTACTTC.